The entry below describes one T cell receptor (beta chain). The antigen remains undetermined. This entry comes from a study of cytomegalovirus exposure and HLA in healthy donors. Use of 60 Vbeta and 13 Jbeta primers characterized the PCR. Assay: immunoSEQ multiplex PCR; the TCRdb copy retains only in-frame clones and omits some. The sample records about 190,000 clones, 70% to 80% being singletons. Points from the study as a whole: In a later analysis, HLA-associated beta chains showed higher expansion and lower generation probabilities than comparable chains. The authors confirmed in vitro that three CMV-associated chains were specific for CMV antigens.

The CDR3 length is 12 residues. V shed 6 bases and J shed 7 bases, with 12 bases lying between them. Germline CDR1 is LNHNV and CDR2 is YYDKDF (reference sequence). The TCR sequence derives from a woman aged 25 to 39 in good health and CMV-seropositive. The chain employs TRBV15 and TRBJ1-2; tentatively, D is TRBD1 (6 bases). The source material was PBMCs. For the CDR3, the DNA is TGTGCCACCAGAGGGGGGGGTGTTGGCTACACCTTC. Translation: CATRGGGVGYTF. Complete variable domain (other parts from reference TRBV15 and TRBJ1-2): DAMVIQNPRYQVTQFGKPVTLSCSQTLNHNVMYWYQQKSSQAPKLLFHYYDKDFNNEADTPDNFQSRRPNTSFCFLDIRSPGLGDTAMYLCATRGGGVGYTFGSGTRLTVV.